This entry lists 17 T cell receptor beta chains sequenced from one sample in a study of beta chain features in type 1 diabetes (dated by TCRdb to the late 2010s). Beyond this particular receptor, the publication reports: A moderate but significant shortening of TCRB CDR3 length was observed in type 1 diabetes patients in all four CD4+ subsets.

Library generation was performed with the immunoSEQ multiplex PCR assay. The entire amount of isolated RNA was reverse transcribed using the High Capacity cDNA Reverse Transcription Kit, so the sequenced TCRB transcripts were expressed ones. Sourced from immuneACCESS, this table was stored by TCRdb with only in-frame sequences that have V and J called. A share of the clones is absent; for the studies checked, an unresolved V gene accounts for under half, and the remainder has no known explanation. The table for this sample lists some 350,000 clones; about 10% of them were counted only once. 0.6% of the sample is held by the ten biggest clonotypes. These receptors have no known antigen. Sequenced: central memory CD4+ T cells from blood. The receptors stem from a man aged 25 to 40 with type 1 diabetes.

In its sample, this clone was seen a few times. V gene TRBV9 combines with J gene TRBJ2-3, with D uncertain. The V end was cut by 7 bases, the J end by 3 bases, with 9 bases between. Germline V gives CDR1 SGDLS, CDR2 YYNGEE. The CDR3 loop spans 12 amino acids. For the CDR3, the DNA is TGTGCCAGCGCCCTCACTACAGATACGCAGTATTTT. This encodes CASALTTDTQYF.

The CDR3 spells CASRSVVNEQFF. The CDR3 bases are TGTGCCAGCAGGTCCGTGGTCAATGAGCAGTTCTTC. The chain carries TRBV6-5 and TRBJ2-1; no definite D call. Germline V gives CDR1 MNHEY, CDR2 SVGAGI. CDR3 length: 12 amino acids. V lost 6 bases to trimming and J lost 6 bases, with 9 bases between them.

This clone was counted a few times. The chain joins TRBV5-1 to TRBJ2-3; D may be TRBD1 (5 bases). The CDR3 is 18 residues long. Germline assignment: CDR1 SGHRS and CDR2 YFSETQ. V shed 0 bases and J shed 2 bases, with 19 bases lying between them. CDR3 coding DNA: TGCGCCAGCAGCTTGGGGGGCCCGGAAAGGACGTCCACAGATACGCAGTATTTT. Protein sequence: CASSLGGPERTSTDTQYF.

The table lists this clone with a few counts. The CDR3 sequence: CASSLASGGHNEQFF. The CDR3 DNA is TGTGCCAGCAGCTTGGCTAGCGGGGGTCACAATGAGCAGTTCTTC. V and J are TRBV5-4 and TRBJ2-1, with 10 positions matching TRBD2. Germline-derived CDR1 and CDR2 are SGHNT and YYREEE (reference sequence). The CDR3 loop spans 15 amino acids. Unmatched junction bases numbered 2, after V lost 0 bases and J lost 5 bases.

V usage is TRBV19 and J usage is TRBJ2-1; no definite D call. This CDR3 contains 14 residues. Trimming pared 6 bases from V and 1 base from J, leaving 10 bases between. The V gene's germline CDR1 is LNHDA and CDR2 SQIVND (reference sequence). In nucleotides, the CDR3 is TGTGCCAGTAGCGAGACTGAGTCCTACAATGAGCAGTTCTTC. Encoded protein: CASSETESYNEQFF.

In this sample, this clone turned up a few times. This sequence joins TRBV6-6 and TRBJ2-5; possible D gene TRBD1, 6 bases. V lost 2 bases to trimming and J lost 4 bases, with 11 bases between them. The germline V gene has CDR1 MNHNY and CDR2 SVGAGI (reference sequence). The CDR3 runs 14 residues. Here the CDR3 reads CASSYQQGRETQYF. CDR3 bases: TGTGCCAGCAGTTACCAGCAGGGGCGAGAGACCCAGTACTTC.

The gene calls are TRBV4-3 and TRBJ2-7; D uncertain. Germline V lookup: CDR1 LGHNA, CDR2 YSLEER. The CDR3 length is 16 residues. V dropped 0 bases and J dropped 0 bases, with 12 bases sitting between them. The CDR3 loop is CASSQDLGISSYEQYF. In DNA, the CDR3 is TGCGCCAGCAGCCAAGATTTAGGCATTTCCTCCTACGAGCAGTACTTC.

In its sample, this clone was seen a few times. The CDR3 DNA sequence: TGTGCCAGCAGTGTCCGGGGGGAGGGACGCAATCAGCCCCAGCATTTT. It specifies CASSVRGEGRNQPQHF. The V call is TRBV27, the J call TRBJ1-5, with TRBD1 as a possible D gene (5 bases). CDR3 length: 16 residues. V was trimmed by 5 bases and J by 2 bases, leaving 16 bases between them. Germline-derived CDR1 and CDR2 are MNHEY and SMNVEV (reference sequence).

This clone was picked up a small number of times. This chain joins TRBV5-1 and TRBJ2-5, with 14 bases fitting TRBD2. Germline V gene lookup returns CDR1 SGHRS and CDR2 YFSETQ. The CDR3 runs to 16 residues. V lost 2 bases to trimming and J lost 5 bases; unmatched junction nucleotides: 5. The CDR3 loop is CASSFGTSGSLETQYF. The CDR3 DNA reads TGCGCCAGCAGCTTCGGGACTAGCGGGAGTTTGGAGACCCAGTACTTC.

This clone has just a few counts. In DNA, the CDR3 is TGTGCCAGCAGCTATTTCGGAGAGACCCAGTACTTC. Protein product: CASSYFGETQYF. V usage is TRBV4-2 and J usage is TRBJ2-5; the D is unclear. The CDR3 has 12 residues. CDR1 LGHNA and CDR2 YNFKEQ come from the germline V gene. V dropped 5 bases and J dropped 4 bases, with 8 bases sitting between them.

The chain couples TRBV5-4 to TRBJ2-3; 14 bases agree with TRBD2. The junction had 12 bases not matched to a gene; V was cut back by 1 base and J by 5 bases. Germline V gene lookup returns CDR1 SGHNT and CDR2 YYREEE (reference sequence). This CDR3 is built from 19 residues. CDR3: CASSLIPGLAGGWRDTQYF. The CDR3 bases are TGTGCCAGCAGCTTGATCCCTGGACTAGCGGGAGGTTGGAGAGATACGCAGTATTTT.

Only a few counts were recorded for this clone. The V call is TRBV18, the J call TRBJ1-6; weak D call: TRBD1 (5 bases). In germline, CDR1 is KGHSH, CDR2 LQKENI. V was clipped by 2 bases and J by 10 bases, with 12 bases between them. The CDR3 covers 14 residues. In nucleotides, the CDR3 is TGTGCCAGCTCACCAGGCCGGGGGGACTCACCCCTCCACTTT. This sequence encodes CASSPGRGDSPLHF.

The gene calls are TRBV7-2 and TRBJ1-4; D is uncertain. This CDR3 comprises 15 residues. Germline V gives CDR1 SGHTA, CDR2 FQGNSA. The V and J ends lost 2 bases and 0 bases respectively, with 7 bases between them. The CDR3 here is CASSLRPATNEKLFF. The CDR3, as DNA: TGTGCCAGCAGCTTAAGACCCGCAACTAATGAAAAACTGTTTTTT.

This chain connects TRBV5-8 to TRBJ2-1; D unresolved. The CDR3 totals 13 residues. V was cut by 4 bases and J by 6 bases, with 11 bases left in between. Germline-derived CDR1 and CDR2 are SGHTS and YDEGEE. Here the CDR3 reads CASSNNLVNEQFF. In DNA, the CDR3 is TGTGCCAGCAGCAATAACCTAGTCAATGAGCAGTTCTTC.

This clone came up many times. V gene TRBV14 combines with J gene TRBJ2-6, with D tentatively TRBD2 (5 bases). CDR3 size: 15 residues. V shed 4 bases and J shed 1 base, with 8 bases lying between them. Per germline, CDR1 SGHDN and CDR2 FVKESK. CDR3 DNA sequence: TGTGCCAGCAGCCGGCCGGGGTCTGGGGCCAACGTCCTGACTTTC. This sequence encodes CASSRPGSGANVLTF.

This clone was picked up a small number of times. The chain combines TRBV28 with TRBJ2-1, with TRBD1 identical over 11 bases. The junction had 11 bases not matched to a gene; V was cut back by 6 bases and J by 7 bases. Germline lookup yields CDR1 MDHEN and CDR2 SYDVKM. The CDR3 has 16 residues. This CDR3 is CASSLRRTGGRNEQFF. CDR3 nucleotide sequence: TGTGCCAGCAGCCTCCGGCGGACAGGGGGCCGAAATGAGCAGTTCTTC.

This clone showed up just a few times. The chain combines TRBV27 with TRBJ2-2; 7 bases are shared with TRBD1. V lost 5 bases, J lost 2 bases, and 8 bases stayed unmatched. Per germline, CDR1 MNHEY and CDR2 SMNVEV (reference sequence). This CDR3 comprises 16 residues. The CDR3 loop reads CASSPRDRVNTGELFF. The CDR3 bases are TGTGCCAGCAGTCCCCGTGACAGGGTAAACACCGGGGAGCTGTTTTTT.